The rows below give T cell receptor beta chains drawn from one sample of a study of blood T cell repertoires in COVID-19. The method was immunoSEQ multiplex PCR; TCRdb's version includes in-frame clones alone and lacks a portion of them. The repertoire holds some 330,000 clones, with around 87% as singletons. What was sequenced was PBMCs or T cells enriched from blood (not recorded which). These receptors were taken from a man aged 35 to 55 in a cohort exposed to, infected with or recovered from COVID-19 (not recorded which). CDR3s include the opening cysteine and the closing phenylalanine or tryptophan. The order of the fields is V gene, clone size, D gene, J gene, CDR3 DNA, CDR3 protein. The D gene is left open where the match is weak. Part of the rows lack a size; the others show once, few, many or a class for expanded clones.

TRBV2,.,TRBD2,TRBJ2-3,TGTGCCAGCAGCGTCGACGGGAGGGTCACAGATACGCAGTATTTT,CASSVDGRVTDTQYF
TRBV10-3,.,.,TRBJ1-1,TGTGCCATTAGGGGGTCGAACACTGAAGCTTTCTTT,CAIRGSNTEAFF
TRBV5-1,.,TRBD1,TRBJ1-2,TGCGCCAGCCGCGTACCCACTAAGGGGACAGGGGTCAACTATGGCTACACCTTC,CASRVPTKGTGVNYGYTF
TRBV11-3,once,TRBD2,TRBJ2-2,TGTGCCAGCAGCTTAAGCGGGATCAACACCGGGGAGCTGTTTTTT,CASSLSGINTGELFF
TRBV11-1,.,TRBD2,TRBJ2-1,TGTGCCAGCAGCGCCGCCAGCGGGAGTGGGAATGAGCAGTTCTTC,CASSAASGSGNEQFF
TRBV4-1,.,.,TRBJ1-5,TGCGCCAGCAGCCAAGGAGTGAATAGCAATCAGCCCCAGCATTTT,CASSQGVNSNQPQHF
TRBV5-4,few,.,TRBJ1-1,TGTGCCAGCAGACCCAGGGAGAACACTGAAGCTTTCTTT,CASRPRENTEAFF
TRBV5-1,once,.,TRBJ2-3,TGCGCCAGCAGCTTGTATTCCCTCGCCAGGGGCACAGATACGCAGTATTTT,CASSLYSLARGTDTQYF
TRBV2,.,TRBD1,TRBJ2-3,TGTGCCAGCAGGGCAGGGGGCCCAGATACGCAGTATTTT,CASRAGGPDTQYF
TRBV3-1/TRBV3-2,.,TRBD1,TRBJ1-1,TGTGCCAGCAGCCCAGGGGGCACTGAAGCTTTCTTT,CASSPGGTEAFF
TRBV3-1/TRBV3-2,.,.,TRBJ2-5,TGTGCCAGCAGCCAAGGAGTTTCGGTACAAGAGACCCAGTACTTC,CASSQGVSVQETQYF
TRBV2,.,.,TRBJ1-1,TGTGCCAGCAAGGGACAAATGAACACTGAAGCTTTCTTT,CASKGQMNTEAFF
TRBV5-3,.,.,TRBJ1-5,TGTGCCAGAAGCCCCCACTCACCCCAGCATTTT,CARSPHSPQHF
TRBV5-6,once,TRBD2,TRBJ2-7,TGTGCCAGCAGCCCTCTTGGACTAGCGGATTTCTACGAGCAGTACTTC,CASSPLGLADFYEQYF
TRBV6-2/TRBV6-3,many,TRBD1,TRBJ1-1,TGTGCCAGCAGTTACTCGACCGGGACAGGGGGCCCTGAAGCTTTCTTT,CASSYSTGTGGPEAFF
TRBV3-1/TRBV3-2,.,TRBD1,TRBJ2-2,TGTGCCAGCAGCCGACAGGGTTTGACCGGGGAGCTGTTTTTT,CASSRQGLTGELFF
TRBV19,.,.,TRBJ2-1,TGTGCCAGTATCTCACGACGGGGGAGTGGGGGCAATGAGCAGTTCTTC,CASISRRGSGGNEQFF
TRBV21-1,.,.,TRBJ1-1,TGTGCCAGCAGCAACATCCTATCGAGCAGGGGCGGGAACACTGAAGCTTTCTTT,CASSNILSSRGGNTEAFF
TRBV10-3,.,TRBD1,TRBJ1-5,TGTGCCACATCCGGGACAGGGGTGGATCAGCCCCAGCATTTT,CATSGTGVDQPQHF
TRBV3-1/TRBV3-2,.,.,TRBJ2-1,TGTGCCAGCAGCCAAGATCTTACCGAGGGGGACCAGCAGTTCTTC,CASSQDLTEGDQQFF
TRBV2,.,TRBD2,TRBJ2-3,TGTGCCAGGCGGGACTACGCCTCTGGCACAGATACGCAGTATTTT,CARRDYASGTDTQYF
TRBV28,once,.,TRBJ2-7,TGTGCCAGCAGTCCGCCGATAGACTACGAGCAGTACTTC,CASSPPIDYEQYF
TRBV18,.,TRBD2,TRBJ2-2,TGTGCCAGCTCACTGACTAGCGGGAGAACCGGGGAGCTGTTTTTT,CASSLTSGRTGELFF
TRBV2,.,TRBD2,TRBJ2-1,TGTGCCAGCATCCAGCGGGAGTCGGCTGAGCAGTTCTTC,CASIQRESAEQFF
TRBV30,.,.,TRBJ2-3,TGTGCCTGGAGCCTAGCGCTAAGAAAAGTGTTGGGCACAGATACGCAGTATTTT,CAWSLALRKVLGTDTQYF
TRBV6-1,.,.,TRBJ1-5,TGTGCCAGCAGTGAAGGGACTCCTTTGCCCCAGCATTTT,CASSEGTPLPQHF
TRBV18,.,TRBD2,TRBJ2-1,TGTGCCAGCTCACCGGCCGGGACTAGCATCAATGAGCAGTTCTTC,CASSPAGTSINEQFF
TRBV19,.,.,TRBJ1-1,TGTGCCAGTAGTATAGCCGCCAGAACAGGAACTGAAGCTTTCTTT,CASSIAARTGTEAFF
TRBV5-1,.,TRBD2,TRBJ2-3,TGCGCCAGCAGCTTGGCCCTAGCGGGAGACACAGATACGCAGTATTTT,CASSLALAGDTDTQYF
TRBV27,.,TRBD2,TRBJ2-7,TGTGCCAGCAGTCCTTCTACCCTTTCGACGACTAGCGGGAGGGAGAGTTCCTACGAGCAGTACTTC,CASSPSTLSTTSGRESSYEQYF
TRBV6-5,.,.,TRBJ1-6,TGTGCCAGCAGATTAGACAGGTTAATTTCACCCCTCCACTTT,CASRLDRLISPLHF
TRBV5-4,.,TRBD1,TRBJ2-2,TGTGCCAGCAGCTTTACCGGGACAGGGGGCATTGGGGAGCTGTTTTTT,CASSFTGTGGIGELFF
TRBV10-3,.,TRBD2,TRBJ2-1,TGTGCCATCAGTGAAGTTCTAGCGGGAGAACATGAGCAGTTCTTC,CAISEVLAGEHEQFF
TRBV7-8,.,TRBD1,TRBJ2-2,TGTGCCAGCAGCCCTCCGGGACAGGGAATCACCGGGGAGCTGTTTTTT,CASSPPGQGITGELFF
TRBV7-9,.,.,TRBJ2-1,TGTGCCAGCAGCTCCGGAGTAGCGACCCATGAGCAGTTCTTC,CASSSGVATHEQFF
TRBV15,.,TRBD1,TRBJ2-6,TGTGCCACCAGTACCGACAGGGCCGGGGCCAACGTCCTGACTTTC,CATSTDRAGANVLTF
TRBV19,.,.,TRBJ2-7,TGTGCCAGTTCCTGGACAGCAGCCTCCTACGAGCAGTACTTC,CASSWTAASYEQYF
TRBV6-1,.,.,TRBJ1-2,TGTGCCAGCAGTGAAGGGATCCGGGGTGGCTACACCTTC,CASSEGIRGGYTF
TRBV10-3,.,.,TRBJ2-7,TGTGCCATCAGGGGTTCGGGGGTGACCTACGAGCAGTACTTC,CAIRGSGVTYEQYF
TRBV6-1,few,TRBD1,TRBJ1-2,TGTGCCAGCAGTGATGTGACAGGGTTAGGCGGCTACACCTTC,CASSDVTGLGGYTF
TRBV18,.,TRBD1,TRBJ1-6,TGTGCCAGCTCAGAACAGGGGGTGGATTCACCCCTCCACTTT,CASSEQGVDSPLHF
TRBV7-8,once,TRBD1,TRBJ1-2,TGTGCCAGCAGCTTGGACAACAGGGGGCGGGGTGGCTACACCTTC,CASSLDNRGRGGYTF
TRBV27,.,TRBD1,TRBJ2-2,TGTGCCAGCAGTTTAGGACAGGGCCACGGGGAGCTGTTTTTT,CASSLGQGHGELFF
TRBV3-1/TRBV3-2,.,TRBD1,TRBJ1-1,TGTGCCAGCAGCCAACAGGGGGGTAGGACTGAAGCTTTCTTT,CASSQQGGRTEAFF
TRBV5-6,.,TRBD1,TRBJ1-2,TGTGCCAGCAGCCCCGGGACAGGGTCTAACTATGGCTACACCTTC,CASSPGTGSNYGYTF
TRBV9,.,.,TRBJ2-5,TGTGCCAGCAGCGTAGGTGTTAGCGGTAAAGAGACCCAGTACTTC,CASSVGVSGKETQYF
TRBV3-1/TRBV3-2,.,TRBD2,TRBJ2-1,TGTGCCAGCAGCCATTGGGGCAGCCGACTAGCGGGAGGGGCCAATGAGCAGTTCTTC,CASSHWGSRLAGGANEQFF
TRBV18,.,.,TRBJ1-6,TGTGCCAGCTCACCACCAGTTTCGGGATCACCCCTCCACTTT,CASSPPVSGSPLHF
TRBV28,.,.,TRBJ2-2,TGTGCCAGCAGTTTATATCCAGGGGACACCGGGGAGCTGTTTTTT,CASSLYPGDTGELFF
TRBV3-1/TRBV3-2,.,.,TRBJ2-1,TGTGCCAGCAGCCAAATAGCGAACTACAATGAGCAGTTCTTC,CASSQIANYNEQFF
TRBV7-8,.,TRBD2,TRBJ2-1,TGTGCCAGCAGCTCAGGACTAGCGGGATACAATGAGCAGTTCTTC,CASSSGLAGYNEQFF
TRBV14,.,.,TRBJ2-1,TGTGCCAGCAGCCAAGGCAGGTACAATGAGCAGTTCTTC,CASSQGRYNEQFF
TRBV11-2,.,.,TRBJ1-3,TGTGCCAGCAGCCTATCTCGGAACACCATATATTTT,CASSLSRNTIYF
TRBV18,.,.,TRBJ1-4,TGTGCCAGCTCATGGAGGACTGGGAATGAAAAACTGTTTTTT,CASSWRTGNEKLFF
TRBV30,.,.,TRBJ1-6,TGTGCCTGGAGTGCCGCGGTTTGGACCCTCCACTTT,CAWSAAVWTLHF